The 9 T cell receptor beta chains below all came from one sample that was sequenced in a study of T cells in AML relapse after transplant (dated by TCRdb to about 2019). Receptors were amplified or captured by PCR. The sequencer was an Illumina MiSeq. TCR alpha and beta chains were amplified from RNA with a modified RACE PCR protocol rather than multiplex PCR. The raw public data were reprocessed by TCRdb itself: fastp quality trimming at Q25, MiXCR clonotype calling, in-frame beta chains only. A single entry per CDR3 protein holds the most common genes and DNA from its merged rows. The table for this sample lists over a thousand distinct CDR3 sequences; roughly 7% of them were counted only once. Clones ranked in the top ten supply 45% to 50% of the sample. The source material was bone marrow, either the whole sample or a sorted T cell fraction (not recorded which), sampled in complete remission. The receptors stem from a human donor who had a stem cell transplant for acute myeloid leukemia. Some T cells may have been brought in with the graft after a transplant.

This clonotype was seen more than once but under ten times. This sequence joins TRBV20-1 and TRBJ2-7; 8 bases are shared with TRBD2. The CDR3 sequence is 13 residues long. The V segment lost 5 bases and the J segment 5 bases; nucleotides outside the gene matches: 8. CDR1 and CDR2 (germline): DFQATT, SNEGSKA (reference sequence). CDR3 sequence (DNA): TGCAGTGCTCCCGGGACTAGTCCCGACGAGCAGTACTTC. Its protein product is CSAPGTSPDEQYF.

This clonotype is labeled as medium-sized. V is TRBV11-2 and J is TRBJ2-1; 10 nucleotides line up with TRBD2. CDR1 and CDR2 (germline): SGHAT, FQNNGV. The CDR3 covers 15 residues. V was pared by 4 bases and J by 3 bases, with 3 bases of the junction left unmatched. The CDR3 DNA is TGTGCCAGCAGCTCTAGCGGGAGAAACTACAATGAGCAGTTCTTC. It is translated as CASSSSGRNYNEQFF.

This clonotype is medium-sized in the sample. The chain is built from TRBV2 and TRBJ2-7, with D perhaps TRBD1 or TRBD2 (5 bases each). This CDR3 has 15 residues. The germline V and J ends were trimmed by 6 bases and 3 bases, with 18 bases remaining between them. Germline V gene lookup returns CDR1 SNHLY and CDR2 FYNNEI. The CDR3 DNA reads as TGTGCCAGCAGAGTATCGATACGAGGGGACTACGAGCAGTACTTC. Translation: CASRVSIRGDYEQYF.

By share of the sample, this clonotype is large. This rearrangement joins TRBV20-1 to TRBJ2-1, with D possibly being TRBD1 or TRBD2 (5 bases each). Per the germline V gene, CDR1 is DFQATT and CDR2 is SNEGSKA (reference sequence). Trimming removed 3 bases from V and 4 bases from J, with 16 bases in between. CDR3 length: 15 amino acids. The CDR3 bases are TGCAGTGCTAGTGGGGCGGAGGAAGAGTACAATGAGCAGTTCTTC. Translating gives CSASGAEEEYNEQFF.

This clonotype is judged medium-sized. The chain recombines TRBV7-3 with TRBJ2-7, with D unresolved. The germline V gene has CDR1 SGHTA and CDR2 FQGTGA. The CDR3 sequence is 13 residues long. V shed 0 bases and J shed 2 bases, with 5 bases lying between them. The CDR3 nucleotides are TGTGCCAGCAGCTTAACACCCGCCTACGAGCAGTACTTC. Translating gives CASSLTPAYEQYF.

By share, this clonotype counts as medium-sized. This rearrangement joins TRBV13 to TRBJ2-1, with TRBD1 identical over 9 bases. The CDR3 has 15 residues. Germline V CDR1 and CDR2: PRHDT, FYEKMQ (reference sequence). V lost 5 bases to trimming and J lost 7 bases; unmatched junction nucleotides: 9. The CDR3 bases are TGTGCCAGCAGCCCTCGTCCCGGGACAGGGAATGAGCAGTTCTTC. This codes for CASSPRPGTGNEQFF.

This CDR3 reads CASSDLQPNTEAFF. CDR3 sequence (DNA): TGCGCCAGCAGCGACCTTCAGCCGAACACTGAAGCTTTCTTT. This chain links TRBV5-1 with TRBJ1-1; D call uncertain. This CDR3 is 14 amino acids long. The germline V gene has CDR1 SGHRS and CDR2 YFSETQ. The V end was cut by 4 bases, the J end by 1 base, with 11 bases between.

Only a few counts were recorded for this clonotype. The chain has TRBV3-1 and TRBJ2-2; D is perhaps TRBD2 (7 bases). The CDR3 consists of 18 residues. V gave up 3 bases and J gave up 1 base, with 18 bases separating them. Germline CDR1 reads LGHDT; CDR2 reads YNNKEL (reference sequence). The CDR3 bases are TGTGCCAGCAGCCACGGGGGGCGATTCGCGATGAACACCGGGGAGCTGTTTTTT. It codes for CASSHGGRFAMNTGELFF.

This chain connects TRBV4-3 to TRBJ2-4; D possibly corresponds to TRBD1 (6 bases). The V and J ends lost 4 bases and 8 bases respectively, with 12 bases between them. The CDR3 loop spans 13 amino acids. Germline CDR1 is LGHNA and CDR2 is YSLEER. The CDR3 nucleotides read TGCGCCAGCAGCCGGCGGTACAGGGACATTCAGTACTTC. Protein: CASSRRYRDIQYF.